This TCR beta chain comes out of a study of T cells after yellow fever vaccination (dated by TCRdb to between 2018 and 2020). About the full investigation: Libraries from fractions with low cell numbers were prepared with the SMART-Seq v4 Ultra Low Input RNA kit. Two healthy male donors made up the cohort, one aged 18 to 29 years and the other aged 30 to 39 years. Blood was drawn at multiple timepoints before and after primary and secondary immunization, with bulk PBMC replicates and cell subsets isolated. To follow T-cell clones before and after primary and booster YFV17D yellow fever vaccination, bulk TCR alpha and beta repertoires were sequenced over time.

CDR1 and CDR2 are read off the germline V gene (reference sequence) as DFQATT and SNEGSKA. The CDR3 sequence holds 14 residues, the cysteine and phenylalanine included. Here the CDR3 DNA is all that survives: 42 bases in frame from base 1. V is reduced by 8 bases and J by 5 bases, leaving a spacing of 18 bases between them. Synthesis of TCR cDNA relied on 5'RACE template switching, a step that introduced a universal primer site along with unique molecular identifiers. cDNA synthesis was primed from both the TCR alpha and TCR beta constant segments. Two PCR steps were used to amplify libraries, with sample barcodes and sequencing adapters being added in the second step. Sequencing of libraries was done on Illumina HiSeq 2500 (2x100 bp) or NovaSeq (2x150 bp). The authors' analysis ran thus. Demultiplexing of reads and collapsing into UMI consensus sequences were performed with MIGEC, and V(D)J alignment was carried out with MiXCR. Using edgeR on replicate PBMC samples, clonotypes were called vaccine-responding if FDR was below 0.01 and the log2 fold change was above 5 up to day 15. Each bulk clonotype was labeled CD4 or CD8 based on which sequenced repertoire, CD4 or CD8, contained the clonotype at higher abundance. NS4B-specific clonotypes were defined as those at least 10-fold enriched in dextramer-positive over dextramer-negative fractions; CD4-biased clonotypes were excluded. TCRdb trimmed the raw reads at Q25, called clones with MiXCR and kept productive beta chains. A single entry per CDR3 protein holds the most common genes and DNA from its merged rows. The V and J calls were determined by TCRdb, not by the authors. The sample table holds over 85,000 distinct CDR3 sequences, of which roughly 9% were seen once. The ten most abundant clones make up around a sixth of the sample.

The full study reports these points: FACS-sorted repertoires could contain abundant contaminating clonotypes from the bulk population, so computational filtering was required. Most clones expanded after primary vaccination were re-detected after the booster (almost 97% of CD4 and around 88% of CD8), suggesting broad memory maintenance. A small fraction of clonotypes showed up in both the CD4 and CD8 compartments, probably as a result of convergent recombination. The secondary T-cell response was weaker than the primary response but faster, peaking on day 5 instead of day 15. Because only a couple of donors were included in the study, the extent to which the findings can be generalized is limited.

Read against the paper, the sample's treatment or condition label means: live attenuated yellow fever vaccine strain. PBMCs were isolated from peripheral blood using a standard Ficoll-Paque protocol. Epitope-specific CD8 T cells were sorted with a dextramer loaded with the yellow fever NS4B epitope peptide, and anti-CD3 and anti-CD8 staining was applied. TriZol was used to extract RNA from bulk PBMCs, CD4 and CD8 fractions, and dextramer-positive and dextramer-negative fractions. A remark on this clonotype: No much larger clonotype is one base removed from it; base qualities were not supplied.

Sequencing used CD8+ T cells not binding an NS4B(214-222) dextramer, sorted from PBMCs, obtained roughly 15 days after the first yellow fever vaccination. Interpreted using the paper, the cell subset or site label stands for: NS4B epitope dextramer-negative CD8 T cells. The sequence came from a man between 18 and 35 years old who received the YFV17D yellow fever vaccine. The rearranged chain carries TRBV20-1 and TRBJ2-2, and possibly TRBD1, on 7 matching bases. This receptor carries the CDR3 CSLWAEGATGELFF. The nucleotide sequence reads as follows: TGCAGTCTATGGGCGGAGGGGGCAACCGGGGAGCTGTTTTTT.